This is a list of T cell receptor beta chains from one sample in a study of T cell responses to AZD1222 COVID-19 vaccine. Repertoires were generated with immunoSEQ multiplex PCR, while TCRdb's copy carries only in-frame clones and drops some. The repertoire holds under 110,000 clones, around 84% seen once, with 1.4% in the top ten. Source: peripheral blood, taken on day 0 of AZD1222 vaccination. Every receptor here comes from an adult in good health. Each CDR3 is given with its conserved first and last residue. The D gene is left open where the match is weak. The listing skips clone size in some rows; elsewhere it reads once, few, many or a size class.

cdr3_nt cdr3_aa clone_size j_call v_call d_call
TGTGCCAGCAGTTTCCTAGGATCCTACGAGCAGTACTTC CASSFLGSYEQYF . TRBJ2-7 TRBV6-6 .
TGTGCCAGCAGCTTATTGGGGGGTACTAGCGGGAGTGATGAGCAGTTCTTC CASSLLGGTSGSDEQFF . TRBJ2-1 TRBV7-2 TRBD2
TGTGCCAGCAGCGTAGGATGGGGGGGAACCTCTGGAAACACCATATATTTT CASSVGWGGTSGNTIYF once TRBJ1-3 TRBV9 .
TGTGCCAGCAGCCCCCGGGGGACAGGGGCGGACACTGAAGCTTTCTTT CASSPRGTGADTEAFF . TRBJ1-1 TRBV2 TRBD1
TGTGCCAGCAGCCACGGGACTAGCACAGAGACCCAGTACTTC CASSHGTSTETQYF . TRBJ2-5 TRBV3-1/TRBV3-2 TRBD2
TGTGCCAGCTCGCGCGGGACAGACCTGAATCAGCCCCAGCATTTT CASSRGTDLNQPQHF . TRBJ1-5 TRBV18 TRBD1
TGTGCCAGCAGCCCGCAGGGTTTCTCTAACTATGGCTACACCTTC CASSPQGFSNYGYTF . TRBJ1-2 TRBV27 .
TGTGCCAGCAGCTTAGGACTAGCGGGAGATACGCAGTATTTT CASSLGLAGDTQYF . TRBJ2-3 TRBV7-2 TRBD2
TGTGCCAGCAGTGAAGGGGGGAGATTCGCAACTAATGAAAAACTGTTTTTT CASSEGGRFATNEKLFF . TRBJ1-4 TRBV6-1 .
TGTGCCAGTTCGGACGTAGAGAACACTGAAGCTTTCTTT CASSDVENTEAFF . TRBJ1-1 TRBV19 .
TGCGCCAGCAGCCAAGATCGCAGGAGTCCAGGGGGCTACACCTTC CASSQDRRSPGGYTF . TRBJ1-2 TRBV4-3 .
TGTGCCAGCAATGGCAGGGTAACGGATACGCAGTATTTT CASNGRVTDTQYF . TRBJ2-3 TRBV2 .
TGTGCCAGCAGTCTCCCTCCTCCGTCAAATGAAAAACTGTTTTTT CASSLPPPSNEKLFF . TRBJ1-4 TRBV14 .
TGTGCCAGCAGCTGGAATGGAGTCTACAATGAGCAGTTCTTC CASSWNGVYNEQFF . TRBJ2-1 TRBV5-4 .
TGTGCCATCAGAGCCGGGGCTAGCGGGGGCGGTGAGCAGTTCTTC CAIRAGASGGGEQFF . TRBJ2-1 TRBV10-3 TRBD2
TGTGCCAGCAGATTGTCTGACCTCCCCTTGAATGGCTACACCTTC CASRLSDLPLNGYTF . TRBJ1-2 TRBV5-6 .
TGCAGTGCTAGAACCGGGACTAGCAATGATTTT CSARTGTSNDF once TRBJ2-3 TRBV20-1 TRBD2
TGTGCCAGTAATCGGGGTATGAACACTGAAGCTTTCTTT CASNRGMNTEAFF . TRBJ1-1 TRBV19 .
TGTGCCAGCAGCTTAACGCGACAGGGGGGAGAGACCCAGTACTTC CASSLTRQGGETQYF . TRBJ2-5 TRBV7-3 TRBD1
TGTGCCAGTAGTATTGGACAGGGGGCGCTTGATGGCTACACCTTC CASSIGQGALDGYTF . TRBJ1-2 TRBV19 TRBD1
TGTGCCAGCAGTTTTTCCCCGGGACAGCGCTATGGCTACACCTTC CASSFSPGQRYGYTF . TRBJ1-2 TRBV28 TRBD1
TGTGCCAGCAGCTTTTACAGGGGGCTGGGCGGCTACACCTTC CASSFYRGLGGYTF few TRBJ1-2 TRBV5-4 TRBD1
TGCGCCAGCAGCACCGGACAGCCCACTGACGAGCAGTACTTC CASSTGQPTDEQYF . TRBJ2-7 TRBV5-1 .
TGTGCCAGCAGCCTAGGGATAAGGGCCGGGGAGCTGTTTTTT CASSLGIRAGELFF few TRBJ2-2 TRBV13 .
TGTGCCAGCAGCTTAGGGGGGGTAGCCAAAAACATTCAGTACTTC CASSLGGVAKNIQYF once TRBJ2-4 TRBV7-2 .
TGTGCCAGTAGTAACCGGGCAGGGGGCGTCGGAAACATTCAGTACTTC CASSNRAGGVGNIQYF . TRBJ2-4 TRBV19 TRBD1
TGTGCCAGCAGCCCGGACCTGTACCAAGAGACCCAGTACTTC CASSPDLYQETQYF . TRBJ2-5 TRBV7-9 .
TGTGCCATCAGTGCGCTGAAACACAGGGGAATAGACACTGAAGCTTTCTTT CAISALKHRGIDTEAFF . TRBJ1-1 TRBV10-3 TRBD1
TGTGCCACCAGCGCGGAAATGACCTACAATGAGCAGTTCTTC CATSAEMTYNEQFF . TRBJ2-1 TRBV24-1 .
TGTGCCAGCAGTAGGGGACCTGAAGCTTTCTTT CASSRGPEAFF . TRBJ1-1 TRBV12-3/TRBV12-4 .
TGTGCCAGCAGCGTAGAGTGGAGCGGCGATGAGCAGTTCTTC CASSVEWSGDEQFF . TRBJ2-1 TRBV9 .
TGTGCCAGCAGCCAAGGCAGGGCCGCTAGCATGGACTACTTC CASSQGRAASMDYF few TRBJ2-7 TRBV14 .